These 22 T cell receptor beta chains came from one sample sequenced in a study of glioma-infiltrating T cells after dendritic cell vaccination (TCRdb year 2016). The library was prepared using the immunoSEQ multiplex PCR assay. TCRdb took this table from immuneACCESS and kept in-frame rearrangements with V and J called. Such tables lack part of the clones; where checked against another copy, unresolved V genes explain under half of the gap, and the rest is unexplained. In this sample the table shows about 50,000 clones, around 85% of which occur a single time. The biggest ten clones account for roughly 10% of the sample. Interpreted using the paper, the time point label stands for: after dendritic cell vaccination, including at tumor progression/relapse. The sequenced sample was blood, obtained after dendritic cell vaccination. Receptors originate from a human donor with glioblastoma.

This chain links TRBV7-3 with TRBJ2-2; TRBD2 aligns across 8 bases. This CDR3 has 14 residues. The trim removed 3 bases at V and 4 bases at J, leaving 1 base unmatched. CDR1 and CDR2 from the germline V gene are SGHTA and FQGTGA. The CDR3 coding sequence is TGTGCCAGCAGCTTCCGGGAGGGCACCGGGGAGCTGTTTTTT. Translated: CASSFREGTGELFF. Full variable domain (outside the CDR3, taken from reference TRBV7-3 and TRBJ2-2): GAGVSQTPSNKVTEKGKYVELRCDPISGHTALYWYRQSLGQGPEFLIYFQGTGAADDSGLPNDRFFAVRPEGSVSTLKIQRTERGDSAVYLCASSFREGTGELFFGEGSRLTVL.

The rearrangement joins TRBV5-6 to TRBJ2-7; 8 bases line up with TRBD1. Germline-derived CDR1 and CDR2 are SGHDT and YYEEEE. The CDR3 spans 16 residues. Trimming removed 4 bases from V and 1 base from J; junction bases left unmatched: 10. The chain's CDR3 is CASSPAAGGLSYEQYF. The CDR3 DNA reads TGTGCCAGCAGCCCGGCGGCAGGGGGCCTTTCCTACGAGCAGTACTTC. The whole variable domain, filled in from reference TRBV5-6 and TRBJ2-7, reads DAGVTQSPTHLIKTRGQQVTLRCSPKSGHDTVSWYQQALGQGPQFIFQYYEEEERQRGNFPDRFSGHQFPNYSSELNVNALLLGDSALYLCASSPAAGGLSYEQYFGPGTRLTVT.

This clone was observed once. CDR3 sequence reads: CAWSGGSREQFF. The CDR3 bases are TGTGCCTGGTCGGGGGGATCCCGTGAGCAGTTCTTC. The rearrangement links TRBV30 to TRBJ2-1, with 7 bases aligning to TRBD2. The CDR3 spans 12 residues. Trimming cost V 5 bases and J 9 bases; bases outside gene matches: 7. Germline-derived CDR1 and CDR2 are GTSNPN and SVGIG (reference sequence).

CDR3 residues: CASSLGGVGAHEQYF. The CDR3 coding sequence is TGTGCCAGCAGCTTAGGGGGTGTAGGGGCCCACGAGCAGTACTTC. The chain couples TRBV11-2 to TRBJ2-7, with D perhaps TRBD1 (5 bases). This CDR3 contains 15 residues. Germline-derived CDR1 and CDR2 are SGHAT and FQNNGV. Deletions cut 1 base from V and 5 bases from J, with 15 bases between.

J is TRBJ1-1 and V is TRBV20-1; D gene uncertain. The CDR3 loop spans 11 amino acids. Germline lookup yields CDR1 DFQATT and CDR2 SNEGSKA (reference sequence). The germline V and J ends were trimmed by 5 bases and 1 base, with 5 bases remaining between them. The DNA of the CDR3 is TGCAGTGCTTACACGAACACTGAAGCTTTCTTT. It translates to CSAYTNTEAFF.

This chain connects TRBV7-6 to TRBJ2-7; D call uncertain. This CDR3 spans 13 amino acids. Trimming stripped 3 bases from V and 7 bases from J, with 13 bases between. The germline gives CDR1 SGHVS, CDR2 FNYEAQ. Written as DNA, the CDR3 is TGTGCCAGCAGCTTGTCATCCGGTTGGGAGCAGTACTTC. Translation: CASSLSSGWEQYF.

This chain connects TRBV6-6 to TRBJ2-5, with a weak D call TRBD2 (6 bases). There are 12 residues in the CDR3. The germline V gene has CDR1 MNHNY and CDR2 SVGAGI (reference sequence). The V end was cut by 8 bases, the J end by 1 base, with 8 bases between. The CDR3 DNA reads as TGTGCCAGCGGAGGGGTCCAAGAGACCCAGTACTTC. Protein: CASGGVQETQYF.

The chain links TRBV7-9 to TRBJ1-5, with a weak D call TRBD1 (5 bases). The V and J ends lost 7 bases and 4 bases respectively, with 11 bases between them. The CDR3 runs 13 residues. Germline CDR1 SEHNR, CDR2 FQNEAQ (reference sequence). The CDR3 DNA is TGTGCCAGCACAGCAACAGGAAATCAGCCCCAGCATTTT. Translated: CASTATGNQPQHF.

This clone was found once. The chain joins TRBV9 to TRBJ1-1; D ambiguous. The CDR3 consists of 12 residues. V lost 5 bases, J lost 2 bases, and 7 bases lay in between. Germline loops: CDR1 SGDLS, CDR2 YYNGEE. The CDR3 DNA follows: TGTGCCAGCAGTGACACAAACACTGAAGCTTTCTTT. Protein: CASSDTNTEAFF.

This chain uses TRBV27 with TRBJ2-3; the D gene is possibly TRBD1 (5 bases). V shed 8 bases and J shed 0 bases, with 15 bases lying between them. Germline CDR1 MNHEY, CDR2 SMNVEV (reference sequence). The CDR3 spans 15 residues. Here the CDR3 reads CASHGALSSTDTQYF. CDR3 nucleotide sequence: TGTGCCAGCCATGGGGCTTTATCTAGCACAGATACGCAGTATTTT.

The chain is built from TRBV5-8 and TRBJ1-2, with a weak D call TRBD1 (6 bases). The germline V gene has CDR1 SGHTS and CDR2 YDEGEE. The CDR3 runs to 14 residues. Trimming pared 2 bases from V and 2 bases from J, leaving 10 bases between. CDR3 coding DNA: TGTGCCAGCAGCTTAGAGGGGGTGAACTATGGCTACACCTTC. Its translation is CASSLEGVNYGYTF.

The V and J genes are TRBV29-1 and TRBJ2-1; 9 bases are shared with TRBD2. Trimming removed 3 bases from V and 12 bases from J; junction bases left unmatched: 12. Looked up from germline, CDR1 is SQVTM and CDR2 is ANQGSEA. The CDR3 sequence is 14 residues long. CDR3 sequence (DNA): TGCAGCGTTGAGGGGCGGGGGGGCCTATCAGGGCAGTTCTTC. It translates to CSVEGRGGLSGQFF.

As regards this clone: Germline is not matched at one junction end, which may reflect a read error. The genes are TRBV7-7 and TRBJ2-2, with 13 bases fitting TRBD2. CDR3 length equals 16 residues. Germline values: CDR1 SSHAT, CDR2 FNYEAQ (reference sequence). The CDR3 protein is CASTPGTSGDPGELFF. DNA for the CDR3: TGTGCTAGCACCCCCGGGACTAGCGGGGATCCCGGGGAGCTGTTTTTT.

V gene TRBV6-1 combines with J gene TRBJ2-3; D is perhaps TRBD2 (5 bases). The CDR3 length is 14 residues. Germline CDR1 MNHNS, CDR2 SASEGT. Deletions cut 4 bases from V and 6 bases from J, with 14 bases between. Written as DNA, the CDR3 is TGTGCCAGCAGTGTTGCGTTTGGGAGCGATACGCAGTATTTT. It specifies CASSVAFGSDTQYF.

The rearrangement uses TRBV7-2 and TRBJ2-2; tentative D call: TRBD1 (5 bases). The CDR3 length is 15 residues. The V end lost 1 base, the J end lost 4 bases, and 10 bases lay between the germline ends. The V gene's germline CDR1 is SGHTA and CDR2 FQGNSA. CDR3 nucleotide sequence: TGTGCCAGCAGCTTAGGTTCAGGGTCCACCGGGGAGCTGTTTTTT. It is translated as CASSLGSGSTGELFF.

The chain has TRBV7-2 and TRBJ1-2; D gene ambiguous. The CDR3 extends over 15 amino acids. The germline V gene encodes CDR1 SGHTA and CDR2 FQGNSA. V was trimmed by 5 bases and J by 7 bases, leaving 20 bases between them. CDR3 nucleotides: TGTGCCAGCAGCCCCCAGGAACGGTCCCCCTTTGGCTACACCTTC. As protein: CASSPQERSPFGYTF.

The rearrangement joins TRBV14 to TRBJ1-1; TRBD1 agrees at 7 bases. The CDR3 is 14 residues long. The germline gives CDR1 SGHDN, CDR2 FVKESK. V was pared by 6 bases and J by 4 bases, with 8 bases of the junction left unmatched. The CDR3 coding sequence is TGTGCCAGCAGACAGTCTCAGGGGGGCACTGAAGCTTTCTTT. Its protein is CASRQSQGGTEAFF.

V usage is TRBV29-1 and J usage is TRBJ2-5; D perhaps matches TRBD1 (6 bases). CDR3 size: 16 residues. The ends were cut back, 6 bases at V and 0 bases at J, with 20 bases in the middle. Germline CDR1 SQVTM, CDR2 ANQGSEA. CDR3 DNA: TGCAGCGTCGCCCGTGAGGTACGGGACAACCAAGAGACCCAGTACTTC. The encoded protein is CSVAREVRDNQETQYF.

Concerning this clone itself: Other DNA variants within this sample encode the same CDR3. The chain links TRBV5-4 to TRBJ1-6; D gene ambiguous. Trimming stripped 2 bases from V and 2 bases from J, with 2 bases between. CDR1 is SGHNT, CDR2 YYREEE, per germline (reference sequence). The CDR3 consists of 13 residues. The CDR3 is CASSFTYNSPLHF. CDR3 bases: TGTGCCAGCAGCTTCACCTATAATTCACCCCTCCACTTT.

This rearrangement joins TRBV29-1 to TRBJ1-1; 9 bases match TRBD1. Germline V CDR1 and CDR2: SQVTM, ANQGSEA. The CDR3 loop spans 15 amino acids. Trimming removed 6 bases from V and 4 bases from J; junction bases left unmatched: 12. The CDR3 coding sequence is TGCAGCGTCCCCTCCCCCACAGGGGGCGGCACTGAAGCTTTCTTT. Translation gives CSVPSPTGGGTEAFF.

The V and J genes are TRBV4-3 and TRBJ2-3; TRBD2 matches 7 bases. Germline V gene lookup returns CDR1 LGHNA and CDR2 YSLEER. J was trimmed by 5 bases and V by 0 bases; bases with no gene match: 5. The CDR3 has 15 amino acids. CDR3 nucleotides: TGCGCCAGCAGCCAAGAGGGGGGGGTAGGAGATACGCAGTATTTT. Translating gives CASSQEGGVGDTQYF.

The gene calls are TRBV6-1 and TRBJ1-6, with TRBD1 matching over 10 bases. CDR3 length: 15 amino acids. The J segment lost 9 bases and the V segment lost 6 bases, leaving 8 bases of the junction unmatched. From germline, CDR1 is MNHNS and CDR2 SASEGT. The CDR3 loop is CASSDRGREGSPLHF. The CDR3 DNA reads TGTGCCAGCAGCGACAGGGGGCGCGAGGGTTCACCCCTCCACTTT.